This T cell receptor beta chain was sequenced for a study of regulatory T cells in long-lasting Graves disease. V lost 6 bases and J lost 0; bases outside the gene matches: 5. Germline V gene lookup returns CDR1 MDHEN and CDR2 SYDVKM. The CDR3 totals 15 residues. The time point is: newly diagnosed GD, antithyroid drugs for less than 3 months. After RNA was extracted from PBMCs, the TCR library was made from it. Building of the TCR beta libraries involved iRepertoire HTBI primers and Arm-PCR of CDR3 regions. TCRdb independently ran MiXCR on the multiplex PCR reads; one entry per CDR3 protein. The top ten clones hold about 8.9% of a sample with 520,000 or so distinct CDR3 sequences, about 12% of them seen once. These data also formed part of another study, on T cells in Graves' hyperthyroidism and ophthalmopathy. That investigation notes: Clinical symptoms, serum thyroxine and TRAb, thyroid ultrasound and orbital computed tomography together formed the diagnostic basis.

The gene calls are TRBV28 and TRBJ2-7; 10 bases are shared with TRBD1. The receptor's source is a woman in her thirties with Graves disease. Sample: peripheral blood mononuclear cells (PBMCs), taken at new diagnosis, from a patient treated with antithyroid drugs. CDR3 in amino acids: CASRPRDRGSYEQYF. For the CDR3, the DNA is TGTGCCAGCAGGCCCCGGGACAGGGGCTCCTACGAGCAGTACTTC.